The 17 T cell receptor beta chains given below trace back to one sample, sequenced in a study of T cell changes during pregnancy in multiple sclerosis. Measured with immunoSEQ multiplex PCR; TCRdb has only the in-frame clones, and not every one. This sample yields fewer than 40,000 clones, of which roughly 87% are seen a single time; about 10% belongs to the top ten. Material: CD8+ T cells from peripheral blood mononuclear cells, obtained in the second trimester of pregnancy. The receptors were gathered from a female donor with multiple sclerosis, enrolled in a pregnancy study.

The V call is TRBV6-1, the J call TRBJ2-5; 14 bases are shared with TRBD2. The trim removed 4 bases at V and 5 bases at J, leaving 6 bases unmatched. CDR3 length: 16 residues. Germline V gene data show CDR1 as MNHNS and CDR2 as SASEGT. The CDR3 DNA reads TGTGCCAGCAGTGCCGGGACTAGCGGGGGAACGGAGACCCAGTACTTC. Its protein product is CASSAGTSGGTETQYF.

The chain uses TRBV9 and TRBJ1-4, with D perhaps matching TRBD1 (6 bases). V was pared by 4 bases and J by 4 bases, with 11 bases between. Germline values: CDR1 SGDLS, CDR2 YYNGEE. This CDR3 is 14 amino acids long. The CDR3 protein is CASSPGASNEKLFF. CDR3 coding DNA: TGTGCCAGCAGCCCAGGGGCGAGTAATGAAAAACTGTTTTTT.

The chain links TRBV19 to TRBJ1-2; D may be TRBD1 (6 bases). Germline assignment: CDR1 LNHDA and CDR2 SQIVND (reference sequence). V was shortened by 3 bases and J by 6 bases, with 11 bases between the two germline ends. This CDR3 is built from 13 residues. The CDR3 DNA follows: TGTGCCAGTAGTATTCGGACAGATCATGGCTACACCTTC. Protein sequence: CASSIRTDHGYTF.

V and J are TRBV30 and TRBJ2-2, with a weak D call TRBD1 (5 bases). Germline CDR1 GTSNPN, CDR2 SVGIG (reference sequence). The V gene lost 6 bases and the J gene lost 6 bases, with 14 bases spanning the gap. The CDR3 loop spans 13 amino acids. The CDR3 region is CACSQGVPGELFF. CDR3 DNA sequence: TGTGCCTGTTCTCAGGGTGTCCCCGGGGAGCTGTTTTTT.

The J gene is TRBJ2-1, the V gene TRBV5-4; 7 positions agree with TRBD2. This CDR3 is built from 12 residues. J gave up 9 bases and V 3 bases, and 3 bases lay outside the gene matches. CDR1 is SGHNT, CDR2 YYREEE, per germline (reference sequence). The DNA for the CDR3 is TGTGCCAGCAGCTCAGGGAGGGGTGAGCAGTTCTTC. This sequence encodes CASSSGRGEQFF.

The chain employs TRBV6-5 and TRBJ1-2; no reliable D call. The CDR3 totals 14 residues. Germline V lookup: CDR1 MNHEY, CDR2 SVGAGI. The V gene lost 4 bases and the J gene lost 5 bases, with 14 bases spanning the gap. CDR3 sequence reads: CASSFPGSSYGYTF. CDR3 coding DNA: TGTGCCAGCAGTTTCCCAGGCTCAAGTTATGGCTACACCTTC.

This chain joins TRBV5-1 and TRBJ2-5, with 8 bases aligning to TRBD2. Germline values: CDR1 SGHRS, CDR2 YFSETQ. The CDR3 loop spans 14 amino acids. The V and J ends lost 5 bases and 2 bases, in that order; junction bases with no gene match: 5. The CDR3 loop reads CASRRGELQETQYF. The CDR3 nucleotides read TGCGCCAGCAGGCGGGGGGAGTTACAAGAGACCCAGTACTTC.

The chain joins TRBV9 to TRBJ2-7, with D possibly being TRBD1 (6 bases). Per germline, CDR1 SGDLS and CDR2 YYNGEE. The CDR3 consists of 13 residues. V was shortened by 3 bases and J by 6 bases, with 13 bases between the two germline ends. The CDR3 protein is CASSGQQGSEQYF. The CDR3 coding sequence is TGTGCCAGCAGCGGACAACAGGGCTCCGAGCAGTACTTC.

About this clone itself: Relative to the germline gene, one junction end is altered; a read error may explain this. V is TRBV2 and J is TRBJ1-3, with 10 bases identical to TRBD1. This CDR3 spans 12 amino acids. Germline-derived CDR1 and CDR2 are SNHLY and FYNNEI. CDR3: CASSERDRGAIF. In nucleotides, the CDR3 is TGTGCCAGCAGTGAAAGGGACAGGGGAGCGATCTTT.

V gene TRBV6-1 combines with J gene TRBJ1-5, with D maybe TRBD1 (5 bases). Germline CDR1 MNHNS, CDR2 SASEGT. This CDR3 contains 15 residues. V was shortened by 2 bases and J by 6 bases, with 14 bases between the two germline ends. Here the CDR3 DNA reads TGTGCCAGCAGTGAATTGGGGGTGGAGGGTCAGCCCCAGCATTTT. Encoded protein: CASSELGVEGQPQHF.

The chain links TRBV28 to TRBJ1-1, with D possibly TRBD1 on 6 matching bases. The V end lost 5 bases, the J end lost 8 bases, and 15 bases lay between the germline ends. The CDR3 sequence is 13 residues long. Germline lookup yields CDR1 MDHEN and CDR2 SYDVKM. CDR3 region: CASSPSYTGEAFF. In DNA form, the CDR3 reads TGTGCCAGCAGTCCATCCTACACAGGGGAAGCTTTCTTT.

This chain uses TRBV7-9 with TRBJ1-3; tentative D call: TRBD1 (6 bases). The CDR3 spans 14 residues. Germline V CDR1 and CDR2: SEHNR, FQNEAQ (reference sequence). V lost 5 bases, J lost 0 bases, and 8 bases lay in between. The CDR3 DNA reads TGTGCCAGCAGCCACAGGGTCTCTGGAAACACCATATATTTT. The encoded protein is CASSHRVSGNTIYF.

Here the CDR3 DNA reads TGTGCCAGCAGCCCTAAGGGGCGCCTCTCTGGAAACACCATATATTTT. Amino acid sequence: CASSPKGRLSGNTIYF. This sequence joins TRBV9 and TRBJ1-3; tentatively, D is TRBD1 (5 bases). The CDR3 is 16 amino acids. Looked up from germline, CDR1 is SGDLS and CDR2 is YYNGEE. V was shortened by 4 bases and J by 0 bases, with 14 bases between the two germline ends.

This rearrangement joins TRBV25-1 to TRBJ1-1; no clear D. V lost 2 bases and J 6 bases, leaving 4 bases between the germline ends. The germline V gene encodes CDR1 MGHDK and CDR2 SYGVNS. This CDR3 is 11 amino acids long. This CDR3 is CASSEGPEAFF. Here the CDR3 DNA reads TGTGCCAGCAGTGAAGGCCCTGAAGCTTTCTTT.

The genes are TRBV9 and TRBJ2-5; D is perhaps TRBD1 (6 bases). Trimming left V 3 bases short and J 5 bases short, with 20 bases between. Germline CDR1 SGDLS, CDR2 YYNGEE. The CDR3 sequence is 16 residues long. The CDR3 DNA is TGTGCCAGCAGCGCCGAAGGGGGTTCGCGCAGGGAGACCCAGTACTTC. Protein: CASSAEGGSRRETQYF.

The chain is built from TRBV18 and TRBJ1-2; D is possibly TRBD1 (6 bases). The CDR3 extends over 15 amino acids. V was clipped by 2 bases and J by 7 bases, with 17 bases between them. Germline assignment: CDR1 KGHSH and CDR2 LQKENI. CDR3 DNA sequence: TGTGCCAGCTCACCAGACAGGTCCCTCTCGGGTGGCTACACCTTC. Protein sequence: CASSPDRSLSGGYTF. Filled out from reference TRBV18 and TRBJ1-2, the complete variable domain reads NAGVMQNPRHLVRRRGQEARLRCSPMKGHSHVYWYRQLPEEGLKFMVYLQKENIIDESGMPKERFSAEFPKEGPSILRIQQVVRGDSAAYFCASSPDRSLSGGYTFGSGTRLTVV.

The chain uses TRBV5-5 and TRBJ1-2; D is uncertain. The ends were cut back, 2 bases at V and 6 bases at J, with 14 bases in the middle. This CDR3 has 14 amino acids. Germline values: CDR1 SGHKS, CDR2 YYEKEE (reference sequence). In DNA form, the CDR3 reads TGTGCCAGCAGCTTAGGTCTAGGCGGCGATGGCTACACCTTC. Residues: CASSLGLGGDGYTF.